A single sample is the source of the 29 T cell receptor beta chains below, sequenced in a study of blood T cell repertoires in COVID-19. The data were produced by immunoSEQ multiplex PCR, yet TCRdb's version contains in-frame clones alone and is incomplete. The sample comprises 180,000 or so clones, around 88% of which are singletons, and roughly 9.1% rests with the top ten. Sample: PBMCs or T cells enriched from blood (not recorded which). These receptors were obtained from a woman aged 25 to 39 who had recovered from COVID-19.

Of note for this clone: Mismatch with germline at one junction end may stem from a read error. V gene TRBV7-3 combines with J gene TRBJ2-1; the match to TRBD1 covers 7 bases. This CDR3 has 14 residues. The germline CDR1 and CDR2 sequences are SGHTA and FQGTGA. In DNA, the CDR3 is TGTGCCAGCAACTTATCCGGGGACAGAGGTGAGCAGTTCTTC. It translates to CASNLSGDRGEQFF.

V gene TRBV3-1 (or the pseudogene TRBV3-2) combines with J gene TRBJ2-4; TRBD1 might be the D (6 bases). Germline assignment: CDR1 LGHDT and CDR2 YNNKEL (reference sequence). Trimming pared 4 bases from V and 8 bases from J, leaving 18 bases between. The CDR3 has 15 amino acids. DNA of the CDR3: TGTGCCAGCAGCCCCCAGACAGGCCACAGGGACATTCAGTACTTC. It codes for CASSPQTGHRDIQYF.

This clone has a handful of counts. DNA of the CDR3: TGTGCCAGCAGTGACCCCCGACAGGGTCACTCCTACGAGCAGTACTTC. This gives the protein CASSDPRQGHSYEQYF. The chain combines TRBV25-1 with TRBJ2-7, with 7 bases matching TRBD1. This CDR3 comprises 16 residues. CDR1 and CDR2 (germline): MGHDK, SYGVNS. Trimming at V came to 3 bases and at J to 0 bases, leaving 8 bases not matched to a gene.

CDR3 amino acids: CASSYSGTSGTYEQYF. CDR3 bases: TGTGCCAGCAGTTACTCCGGGACTAGCGGAACCTACGAGCAGTACTTC. The rearrangement links TRBV6-5 to TRBJ2-7, with 11 bases identical to TRBD2. Per the germline V gene, CDR1 is MNHEY and CDR2 is SVGAGI. Trimming removed 0 bases from V and 2 bases from J; junction bases left unmatched: 3. The CDR3 extends over 16 amino acids.

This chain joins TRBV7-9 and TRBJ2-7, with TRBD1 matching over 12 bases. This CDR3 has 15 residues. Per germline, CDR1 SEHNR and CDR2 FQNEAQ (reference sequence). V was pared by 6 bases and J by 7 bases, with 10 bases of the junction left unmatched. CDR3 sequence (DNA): TGTGCCAGCAGTATAATGGGACAGGGGGCGGGAGAGCAGTACTTC. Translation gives CASSIMGQGAGEQYF.

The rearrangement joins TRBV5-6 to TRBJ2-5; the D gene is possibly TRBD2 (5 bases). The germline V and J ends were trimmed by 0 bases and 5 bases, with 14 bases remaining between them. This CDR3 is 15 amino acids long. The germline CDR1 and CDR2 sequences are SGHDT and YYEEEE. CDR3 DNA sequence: TGTGCCAGCAGCTTGGCCAGGAACTGGAGGGAGACCCAGTACTTC. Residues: CASSLARNWRETQYF.

DNA of the CDR3: TGTGCCATCAGCCCGCAGGGGTATGGCTACACCTTC. Its translation is CAISPQGYGYTF. The rearrangement links TRBV10-3 to TRBJ1-2; D is possibly TRBD1 (6 bases). There are 12 residues in the CDR3. Germline values: CDR1 ENHRY, CDR2 SYGVKD. V lost 6 bases and J lost 5, with 10 bases in between.

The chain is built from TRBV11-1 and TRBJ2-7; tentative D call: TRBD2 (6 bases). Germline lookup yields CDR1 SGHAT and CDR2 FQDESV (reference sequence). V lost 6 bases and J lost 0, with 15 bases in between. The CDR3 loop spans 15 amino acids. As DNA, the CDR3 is TGTGCCAGCAGAGCCGGGACTGCTAACTCCTACGAGCAGTACTTC. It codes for CASRAGTANSYEQYF.

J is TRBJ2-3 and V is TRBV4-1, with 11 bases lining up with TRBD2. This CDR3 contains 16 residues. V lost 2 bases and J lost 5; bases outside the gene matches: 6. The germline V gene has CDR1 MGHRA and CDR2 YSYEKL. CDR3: CASSQLISGREDTQYF. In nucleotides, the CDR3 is TGCGCCAGCAGCCAACTCATTAGCGGGAGGGAAGATACGCAGTATTTT.

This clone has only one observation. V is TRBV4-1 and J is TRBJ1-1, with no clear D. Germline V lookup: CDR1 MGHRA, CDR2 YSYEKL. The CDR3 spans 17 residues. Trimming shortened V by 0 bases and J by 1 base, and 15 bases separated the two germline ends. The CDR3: CASSQDGLDISNTEAFF. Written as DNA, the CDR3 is TGCGCCAGCAGCCAAGATGGCCTTGACATTTCGAACACTGAAGCTTTCTTT.

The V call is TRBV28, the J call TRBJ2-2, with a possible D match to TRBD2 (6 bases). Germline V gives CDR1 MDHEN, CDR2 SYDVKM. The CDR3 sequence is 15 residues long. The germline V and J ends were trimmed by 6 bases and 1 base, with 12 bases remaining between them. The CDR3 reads CASRPSGGNTGELFF. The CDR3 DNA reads TGTGCCAGCAGGCCCTCCGGGGGGAACACCGGGGAGCTGTTTTTT.

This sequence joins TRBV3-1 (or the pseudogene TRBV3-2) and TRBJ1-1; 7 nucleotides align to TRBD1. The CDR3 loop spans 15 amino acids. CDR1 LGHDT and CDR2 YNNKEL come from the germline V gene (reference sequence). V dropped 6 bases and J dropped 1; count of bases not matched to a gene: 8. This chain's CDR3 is CASSHPGQRNTEAFF. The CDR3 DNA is TGTGCCAGCAGTCATCCGGGACAGAGGAACACTGAAGCTTTCTTT.

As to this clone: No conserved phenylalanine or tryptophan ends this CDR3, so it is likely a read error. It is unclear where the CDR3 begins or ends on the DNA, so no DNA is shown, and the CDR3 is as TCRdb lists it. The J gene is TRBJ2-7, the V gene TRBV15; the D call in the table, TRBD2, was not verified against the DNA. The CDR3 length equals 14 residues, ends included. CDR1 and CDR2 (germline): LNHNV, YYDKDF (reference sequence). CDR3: CATSRSSGTSGLFL.

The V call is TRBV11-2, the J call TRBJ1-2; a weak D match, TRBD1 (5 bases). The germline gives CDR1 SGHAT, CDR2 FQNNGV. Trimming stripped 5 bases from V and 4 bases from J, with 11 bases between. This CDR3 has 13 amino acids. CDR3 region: CASSPQGGYGYTF. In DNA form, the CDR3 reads TGTGCCAGCAGCCCCCAGGGAGGCTATGGCTACACCTTC. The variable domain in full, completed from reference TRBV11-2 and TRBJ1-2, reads EAGVAQSPRYKIIEKRQSVAFWCNPISGHATLYWYQQILGQGPKLLIQFQNNGVVDDSQLPKDRFSAERLKGVDSTLKIQPAKLEDSAVYLCASSPQGGYGYTFGSGTRLTVV.

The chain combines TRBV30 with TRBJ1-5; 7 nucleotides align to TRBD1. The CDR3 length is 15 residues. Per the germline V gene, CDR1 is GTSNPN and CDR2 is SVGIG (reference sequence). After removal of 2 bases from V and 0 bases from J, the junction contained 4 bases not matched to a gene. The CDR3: CAWSKGANSNQPQHF. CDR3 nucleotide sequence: TGTGCCTGGAGTAAGGGGGCCAATAGCAATCAGCCCCAGCATTTT. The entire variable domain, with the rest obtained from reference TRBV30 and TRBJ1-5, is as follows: SQTIHQWPATLVQPVGSPLSLECTVEGTSNPNLYWYRQAAGRGLQLLFYSVGIGQISSEVPQNLSASRPQDRQFILSSKKLLLSDSGFYLCAWSKGANSNQPQHFGDGTRLSIL.

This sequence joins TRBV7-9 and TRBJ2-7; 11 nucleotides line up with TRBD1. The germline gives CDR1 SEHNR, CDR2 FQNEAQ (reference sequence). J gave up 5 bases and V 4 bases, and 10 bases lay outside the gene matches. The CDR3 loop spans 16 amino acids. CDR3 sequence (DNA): TGTGCCAGCAGCTCCCGAAGGGGACAGGGGGAGGACGAGCAGTACTTC. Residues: CASSSRRGQGEDEQYF.

For the CDR3, the DNA is TGTGCCAGTAGTATCGGTGAGAGGAATCAGCCCCAGCATTTT. It yields the protein CASSIGERNQPQHF. This rearrangement joins TRBV19 to TRBJ1-5; D unclear. V gave up 3 bases and J gave up 4 bases, with 10 bases separating them. CDR3 length: 14 residues. Germline V CDR1 and CDR2: LNHDA, SQIVND (reference sequence).

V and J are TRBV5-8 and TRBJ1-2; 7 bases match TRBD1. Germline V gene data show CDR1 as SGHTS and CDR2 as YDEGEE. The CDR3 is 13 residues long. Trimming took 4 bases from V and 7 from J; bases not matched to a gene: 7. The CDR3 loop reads CASSQDRRGGYTF. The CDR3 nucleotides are TGTGCCAGCAGCCAGGACAGGAGGGGTGGCTACACCTTC.

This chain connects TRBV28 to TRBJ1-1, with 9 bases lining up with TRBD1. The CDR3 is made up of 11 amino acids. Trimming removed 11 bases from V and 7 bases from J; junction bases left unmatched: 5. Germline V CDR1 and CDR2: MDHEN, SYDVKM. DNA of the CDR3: TGTGCCGCAACAGGGGGCTTTGAAGCTTTCTTT. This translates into CAATGGFEAFF.

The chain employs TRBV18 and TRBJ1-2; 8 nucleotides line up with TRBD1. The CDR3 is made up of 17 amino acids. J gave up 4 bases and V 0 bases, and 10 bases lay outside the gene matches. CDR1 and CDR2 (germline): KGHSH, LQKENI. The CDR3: CASSPPTGRTGIYGYTF. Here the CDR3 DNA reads TGTGCCAGCTCACCACCGACGGGCCGGACAGGGATCTATGGCTACACCTTC.

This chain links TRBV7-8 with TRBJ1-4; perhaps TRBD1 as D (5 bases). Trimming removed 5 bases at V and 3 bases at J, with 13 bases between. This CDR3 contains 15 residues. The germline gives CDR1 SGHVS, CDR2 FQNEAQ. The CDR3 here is CASSPVTVANEKLFF. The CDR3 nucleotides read TGTGCCAGCAGCCCCGTGACAGTTGCTAATGAAAAACTGTTTTTT.

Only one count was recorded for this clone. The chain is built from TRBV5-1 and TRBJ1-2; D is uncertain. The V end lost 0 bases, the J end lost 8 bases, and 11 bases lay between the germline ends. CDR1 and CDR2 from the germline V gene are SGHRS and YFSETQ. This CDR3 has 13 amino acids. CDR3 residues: CASSLEGGSGYTF. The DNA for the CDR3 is TGCGCCAGCAGCTTGGAGGGAGGGAGCGGCTACACCTTC.

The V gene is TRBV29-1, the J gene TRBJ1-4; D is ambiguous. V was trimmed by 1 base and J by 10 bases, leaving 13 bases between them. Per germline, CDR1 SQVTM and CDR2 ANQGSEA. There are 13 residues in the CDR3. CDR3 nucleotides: TGCAGCGTTGAAGGATCGGTGGAGAGAAAACTGTTTTTT. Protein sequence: CSVEGSVERKLFF.

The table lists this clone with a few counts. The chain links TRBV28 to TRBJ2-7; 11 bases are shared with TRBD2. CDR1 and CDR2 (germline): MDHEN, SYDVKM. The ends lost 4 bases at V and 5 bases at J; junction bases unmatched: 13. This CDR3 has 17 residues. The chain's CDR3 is CASSSPVAGGPLDEQYF. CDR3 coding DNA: TGTGCCAGCAGTTCCCCGGTAGCGGGAGGGCCGTTAGACGAGCAGTACTTC.

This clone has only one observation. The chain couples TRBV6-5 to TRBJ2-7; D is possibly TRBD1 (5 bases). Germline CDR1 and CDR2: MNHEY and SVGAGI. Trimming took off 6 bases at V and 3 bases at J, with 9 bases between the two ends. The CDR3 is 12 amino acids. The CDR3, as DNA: TGTGCCAGCAGAACAGACAGCTACGAGCAGTACTTC. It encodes CASRTDSYEQYF.

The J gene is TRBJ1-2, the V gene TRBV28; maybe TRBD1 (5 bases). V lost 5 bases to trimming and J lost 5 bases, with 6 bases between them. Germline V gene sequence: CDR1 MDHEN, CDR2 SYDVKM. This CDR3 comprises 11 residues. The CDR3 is CASSRQYGYTF. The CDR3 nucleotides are TGTGCCAGCAGTCGACAGTATGGCTACACCTTC.

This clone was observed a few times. The CDR3 spells CASRAPKGGNTEAFF. The CDR3 DNA reads as TGTGCCAGCAGGGCCCCAAAAGGGGGGAACACTGAAGCTTTCTTT. The genes are TRBV6-5 and TRBJ1-1; possibly TRBD1 for D (6 bases). CDR1 and CDR2 (germline): MNHEY, SVGAGI. This CDR3 contains 15 residues. V lost 6 bases to trimming and J lost 1 base, with 15 bases between them.

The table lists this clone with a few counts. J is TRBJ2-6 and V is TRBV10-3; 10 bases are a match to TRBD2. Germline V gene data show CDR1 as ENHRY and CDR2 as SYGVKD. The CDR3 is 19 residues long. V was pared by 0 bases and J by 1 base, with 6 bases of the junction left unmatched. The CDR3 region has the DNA TGTGCCATCAGTGAGTCAGAGACTAGCGGGCTTTCTGGGGCCAACGTCCTGACTTTC. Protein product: CAISESETSGLSGANVLTF.

The chain's CDR3 is CASSIYRGGETQYF. The DNA for the CDR3 is TGTGCCAGCAGTATCTACAGGGGCGGCGAGACCCAGTACTTC. V is TRBV6-5 and J is TRBJ2-5; 7 nucleotides match TRBD1. In germline, CDR1 is MNHEY, CDR2 SVGAGI. V lost 5 bases to trimming and J lost 5 bases; unmatched junction nucleotides: 8. The CDR3 consists of 14 residues.